The TCR beta chain described here comes from a study of fetal regulatory T cell absence and autoimmunity. Sequencing used immunoSEQ multiplex PCR; TCRdb keeps in-frame clones, though not all of them. The sample lists about 46,000 clones; around 83% were seen once. Germline V CDR1 and CDR2: SGDLS, YYNGEE. The J segment lost 2 bases and the V segment lost 0 bases, leaving 3 bases of the junction unmatched. The CDR3 loop spans 16 amino acids. Study conclusions and caveats: Pancreas TCRs were oligoclonally enriched versus cord blood, some clones over 85-fold. The oligoclonal enrichment was interpreted as supporting antigen-driven pancreatic autoimmunity before birth in IPEX syndrome.

A note on this clone: Antigen specificity is unknown.

The receptor was derived from a newborn boy with IPEX syndrome. Source material: cord blood. The chain carries TRBV9 and TRBJ2-1; TRBD2 matches at 9 bases. As DNA, the CDR3 is TGTGCCAGCAGCGTAGCGTCTAGCGGGACCTACAATGAGCAGTTCTTC. This encodes CASSVASSGTYNEQFF.